This T cell receptor beta chain derives from a study of blood T cell repertoires in COVID-19. The data were produced by immunoSEQ multiplex PCR, yet TCRdb's version contains in-frame clones alone and is incomplete. The table lists fewer than 500,000 clones, more than 75% of them singletons. This clone was counted a few times. Germline-derived CDR1 and CDR2 are SGDLS and YYNGEE. V gave up 0 bases and J gave up 5 bases, with 11 bases separating them. CDR3 length: 14 amino acids. The chain uses TRBV9 and TRBJ1-2; a weak D match, TRBD1 (6 bases). The clonotype comes from a woman aged 25 to 45 with acute COVID-19. Source material: PBMCs or T cells enriched from blood (not recorded which). CDR3 loop: CASSVGEQGYGYTF. The CDR3 DNA is TGTGCCAGCAGCGTAGGGGAGCAGGGGTATGGCTACACCTTC.